Below are 10 T cell receptor beta chains sequenced from a single sample in a study of radiotherapy plus CTLA-4 blockade in lung cancer. Sequencing used immunoSEQ multiplex PCR; TCRdb keeps in-frame clones, though not all of them. The table includes about 76,000 clones, around 76% detected once. The material was peripheral blood, obtained from a patient treated with radiotherapy plus ipilimumab. These receptors were collected from a human donor with non-small cell lung cancer whose response to radiotherapy plus ipilimumab could not be evaluated. Some clones in this sample may be carry-over from other donors' samples.

V and J are TRBV19 and TRBJ2-7, with 7 bases fitting TRBD1. The CDR3 totals 16 residues. The V and J ends lost 5 bases and 2 bases, in that order; junction bases with no gene match: 12. Germline loops: CDR1 LNHDA, CDR2 SQIVND (reference sequence). CDR3 in DNA: TGTGCCAGTAGTGTAATACGGGACAGCTTCACCTACGAGCAGTACTTC. Translated, it gives CASSVIRDSFTYEQYF.

The chain employs TRBV2 and TRBJ2-2; D possibly corresponds to TRBD1 (6 bases). This CDR3 comprises 15 residues. Germline CDR1 is SNHLY and CDR2 is FYNNEI. The germline V and J ends were trimmed by 4 bases and 0 bases, with 9 bases remaining between them. This chain's CDR3 is CASSVGGPNTGELFF. The CDR3 bases are TGTGCCAGCAGTGTTGGGGGCCCGAACACCGGGGAGCTGTTTTTT.

The DNA for the CDR3 is TGTGCCAGCACCTCGACAGGGGAAGGAAACACCATATATTTT. Amino acid sequence: CASTSTGEGNTIYF. The chain links TRBV5-6 to TRBJ1-3, with 8 positions matching TRBD1. Trimming cost V 6 bases and J 4 bases; bases outside gene matches: 6. This CDR3 comprises 14 residues. Germline-derived CDR1 and CDR2 are SGHDT and YYEEEE.

The CDR3 region has the DNA TGTGCCAGCAGCGCCCCGACAGGGGGCTACTCCTACGAGCAGTACTTC. It specifies CASSAPTGGYSYEQYF. The J gene is TRBJ2-7, the V gene TRBV7-2; 10 nucleotides agree with TRBD1. Looked up from germline, CDR1 is SGHTA and CDR2 is FQGNSA. Trimming removed 5 bases from V and 0 bases from J; junction bases left unmatched: 7. The CDR3 spans 16 residues.

The chain recombines TRBV27 with TRBJ1-1, with D perhaps matching TRBD1 (6 bases). Germline CDR1 reads MNHEY; CDR2 reads SMNVEV (reference sequence). V was clipped by 2 bases and J by 4 bases, with 11 bases between them. The CDR3 spans 14 residues. The DNA of the CDR3 is TGTGCCAGCAGTTTAAGCGGGGGCCTCACTGAAGCTTTCTTT. Residues: CASSLSGGLTEAFF.

DNA of the CDR3: TGTGCCAGCAGCCACGGACAGCCGAACACTGAAGCTTTCTTT. Translated: CASSHGQPNTEAFF. The rearrangement links TRBV7-2 to TRBJ1-1; D perhaps matches TRBD1 (6 bases). Germline-derived CDR1 and CDR2 are SGHTA and FQGNSA. CDR3 length: 14 residues. V was clipped by 5 bases and J by 1 base, with 11 bases between them. The full variable domain, completed using reference TRBV7-2 and TRBJ1-1, is GAGVSQSPSNKVTEKGKDVELRCDPISGHTALYWYRQSLGQGLEFLIYFQGNSAPDKSGLPSDRFSAERTGGSVSTLTIQRTQQEDSAVYLCASSHGQPNTEAFFGQGTRLTVV.

The chain joins TRBV5-6 to TRBJ1-1; possible D gene TRBD1, 5 bases. Trimming removed 4 bases at V and 14 bases at J, with 18 bases between. This CDR3 is built from 12 residues. Germline lookup yields CDR1 SGHDT and CDR2 YYEEEE. The DNA for the CDR3 is TGTGCCAGCAGCACGGACATGGACCAAGACTTCTTT. It is translated as CASSTDMDQDFF.

V gene TRBV18 combines with J gene TRBJ2-7, with D perhaps TRBD2 (6 bases). Trimming removed 3 bases at V and 4 bases at J, with 16 bases between. The CDR3 has 15 amino acids. Germline V gene data show CDR1 as KGHSH and CDR2 as LQKENI. The CDR3 protein is CASSPPAGTLYEQYF. Written as DNA, the CDR3 is TGTGCCAGCTCACCCCCAGCCGGGACTCTGTACGAGCAGTACTTC.

This chain uses TRBV5-1 with TRBJ1-1; no clear D gene. V was cut by 4 bases and J by 1 base, with 14 bases left in between. Germline V CDR1 and CDR2: SGHRS, YFSETQ. The CDR3 is 15 amino acids. The CDR3 DNA sequence: TGCGCCAGCAGCCCGCTGGTCAGTTCGAACACTGAAGCTTTCTTT. This gives the protein CASSPLVSSNTEAFF.

This chain joins TRBV30 and TRBJ2-7; 12 bases are a match to TRBD2. After removal of 4 bases from V and 3 bases from J, the junction contained 4 bases not matched to a gene. Germline V gene lookup returns CDR1 GTSNPN and CDR2 SVGIG (reference sequence). This CDR3 has 14 amino acids. In DNA form, the CDR3 reads TGTGCCTGGACTAGCGGGGGGGGATACTACGAGCAGTACTTC. Its translation is CAWTSGGGYYEQYF.